Below are 26 T cell receptor beta chains sequenced from a single sample in a study of T cells expressing NK-cell markers. After re-calling the 5' RACE reads, TCRdb lists one entry per CDR3 protein, DNA absent. In all, the sample yields about 390,000 distinct CDR3 sequences. Sequenced material: blood T cells: a sorted CD56 or NKG2C T cell subset, CD4+ or CD8+ T cells, or bulk PBMC T cells (not recorded which). These receptors all come from a woman aged 45 to 65 in good health.

The V call is TRBV27, the J call TRBJ2-1; TCRdb proposes TRBD2, but this gene call is untestable without DNA. The CDR3 has 18 residues. Germline-derived CDR1 and CDR2 are MNHEY and SMNVEV (reference sequence). The CDR3 here is CASSFLGLAGGQYNEQFF.

The chain couples TRBV29-1 to TRBJ1-1; TCRdb outputs TRBD1, but without DNA this stays unchecked. This CDR3 is built from 11 residues. CDR1 and CDR2 (germline): SQVTM, ANQGSEA. The CDR3: CSVVQDRGAFF.

V and J are TRBV19 and TRBJ2-2; as DNA is missing, the TRBD2 call by TCRdb cannot be tested. The germline gives CDR1 LNHDA, CDR2 SQIVND (reference sequence). CDR3 length: 15 amino acids. CDR3 sequence reads: CASQSHLALTGELFF. Filled out from reference TRBV19 and TRBJ2-2, the complete variable domain reads DGGITQSPKYLFRKEGQNVTLSCEQNLNHDAMYWYRQDPGQGLRLIYYSQIVNDFQKGDIAEGYSVSREKKESFPLTVTSAQKNPTAFYLCASQSHLALTGELFFGEGSRLTVL.

V gene TRBV5-1 combines with J gene TRBJ2-1; absent DNA, TCRdb's TRBD1 call cannot be checked. The germline CDR1 and CDR2 sequences are SGHRS and YFSETQ. The CDR3 spans 13 residues. The CDR3 sequence: CASSSTAGYEQFF.

The chain carries TRBV7-9 and TRBJ2-2. The germline V gene has CDR1 SEHNR and CDR2 FQNEAQ (reference sequence). The CDR3 length is 14 residues. The CDR3 sequence: CASSSSPLLGELFF. Looking up the rest from reference TRBV7-9 and TRBJ2-2 gives the full variable domain: DTGVSQNPRHKITKRGQNVTFRCDPISEHNRLYWYRQTLGQGPEFLTYFQNEAQLEKSRLLSDRFSAERPKGSFSTLEIQRTEQGDSAMYLCASSSSPLLGELFFGEGSRLTVL.

The V and J genes are TRBV30 and TRBJ1-1; there is no DNA to check the TCRdb D call of TRBD1. Germline V gene lookup returns CDR1 GTSNPN and CDR2 SVGIG (reference sequence). This CDR3 is built from 14 residues. The CDR3 sequence: CAWSYGQADTEAFF.

V gene TRBV5-1 combines with J gene TRBJ2-7; the TCRdb D gene call, TRBD2, has no DNA to confirm it. Germline lookup yields CDR1 SGHRS and CDR2 YFSETQ. CDR3 length: 17 residues. CDR3 residues: CASSQLTSGRAGNVQYF.

The V gene is TRBV29-1, the J gene TRBJ2-6; as DNA is missing, the TRBD2 call by TCRdb cannot be tested. The CDR3 spans 16 residues. In germline, CDR1 is SQVTM, CDR2 ANQGSEA. The CDR3 loop reads CSVSGGRAAGANVLTF.

The gene calls are TRBV5-1 and TRBJ2-7; TCRdb's D call of TRBD1 is untestable without DNA. The CDR3 has 14 residues. Germline values: CDR1 SGHRS, CDR2 YFSETQ. The CDR3: CASSPGRGSYEQYF.

The chain joins TRBV29-1 to TRBJ2-1; TCRdb's D call of TRBD2 is untestable without DNA. The CDR3 is made up of 19 amino acids. Germline-derived CDR1 and CDR2 are SQVTM and ANQGSEA. CDR3 region: CSVESREPGLAVSYNEQFF.

The chain's CDR3 is CASSWGAGKAFF. The rearrangement joins TRBV7-2 to TRBJ1-1; without DNA, the TCRdb call of TRBD1 cannot be checked. The CDR3 loop spans 12 amino acids. CDR1 is SGHTA, CDR2 FQGNSA, per germline. The full variable domain, rest sourced from reference TRBV7-2 and TRBJ1-1, is GAGVSQSPSNKVTEKGKDVELRCDPISGHTALYWYRQSLGQGLEFLIYFQGNSAPDKSGLPSDRFSAERTGGSVSTLTIQRTQQEDSAVYLCASSWGAGKAFFGQGTRLTVV.

The chain combines TRBV12-3 or TRBV12-4 with TRBJ2-5; TCRdb indicates TRBD1, and absent DNA this call remains unverified. CDR3 length: 17 amino acids. CDR3 protein: CASRPSPGQGVKETQYF.

The chain is built from TRBV19 and TRBJ2-1; TCRdb's D gene call, TRBD2, goes unchecked for lack of DNA. Germline lookup yields CDR1 LNHDA and CDR2 SQIVND (reference sequence). CDR3 length equals 13 residues. This chain's CDR3 is CASARGSYNEQFF.

This chain connects TRBV29-1 to TRBJ2-5; TCRdb proposes TRBD2, but this gene call is untestable without DNA. The germline gives CDR1 SQVTM, CDR2 ANQGSEA. The CDR3 extends over 15 amino acids. CDR3 region: CSYFVLREPQETQYF.

This rearrangement joins TRBV6-5 to TRBJ2-7; TCRdb calls TRBD2, which cannot be checked without DNA. Germline V gene sequence: CDR1 MNHEY, CDR2 SVGAGI. The length of the CDR3 is 13 residues. CDR3 residues: CASSDGAGGRQYF.

V is TRBV27 and J is TRBJ2-1; TCRdb picks TRBD2, but there is no DNA to check that call. CDR3 length: 18 amino acids. The germline CDR1 and CDR2 sequences are MNHEY and SMNVEV (reference sequence). CDR3 in amino acids: CASSLRISGRASPYEQFF.

The V call is TRBV12-3 or TRBV12-4, the J call TRBJ2-1; lacking DNA, the TRBD2 call made by TCRdb goes unchecked. This CDR3 has 15 residues. The CDR3 sequence: CASSLHQQGGDEQFF.

The chain uses TRBV11-2 and TRBJ2-7; the TCRdb D gene call, TRBD2, has no DNA to confirm it. Germline CDR1 and CDR2: SGHAT and FQNNGV. This CDR3 is 14 amino acids long. The CDR3 here is CASSTRAGTYEQYF.

The chain combines TRBV30 with TRBJ2-3; TCRdb returns TRBD1, unconfirmable since there is no DNA. The germline V gene has CDR1 GTSNPN and CDR2 SVGIG (reference sequence). This CDR3 comprises 14 residues. The CDR3 sequence is CAWSGIGGGDTQYF.

This CDR3 reads CASSRLQRQFF. This sequence joins TRBV12-3 or TRBV12-4 and TRBJ2-1; TCRdb picks TRBD2, but there is no DNA to check that call. This CDR3 has 11 amino acids.

This chain links TRBV18 with TRBJ2-7; TCRdb selects TRBD2, and the lack of DNA leaves this call unchecked. From germline, CDR1 is KGHSH and CDR2 LQKENI. CDR3 length equals 15 residues. CDR3 in amino acids: CASSTSPGNPYEQYF.

V and J are TRBV29-1 and TRBJ2-1; TCRdb reports TRBD1, a call that lacks DNA to check it against. The CDR3 has 14 amino acids. Per germline, CDR1 SQVTM and CDR2 ANQGSEA. CDR3 amino acids: CSYPGNTDMAEQFF.

CDR3 region: CSARRLASTDTQYF. The chain combines TRBV20-1 with TRBJ2-3; the TCRdb call, TRBD2, lacks DNA for checking. Looked up from germline, CDR1 is DFQATT and CDR2 is SNEGSKA (reference sequence). The CDR3 is 14 residues long.

The chain is built from TRBV29-1 and TRBJ2-1; as DNA is missing, the TRBD2 call by TCRdb cannot be tested. CDR3 size: 13 residues. Germline loops: CDR1 SQVTM, CDR2 ANQGSEA. CDR3 region: CSFWAREGNEQFF.

The CDR3 loop reads CASSLEDSASYTF. The chain uses TRBV5-1 and TRBJ1-2; the D call of TRBD1 rests on TCRdb alone, since no DNA is present to check it. The CDR3 consists of 13 residues. Germline V CDR1 and CDR2: SGHRS, YFSETQ.

The gene calls are TRBV24-1 and TRBJ1-5. Germline CDR1 and CDR2: KGHDR and SFDVKD. There are 14 residues in the CDR3. This chain's CDR3 is CATSGEGPNQPQHF.